These 23 T cell receptor beta chains were sequenced from one sample in a study of blood T cell repertoires in COVID-19 (dated by TCRdb to the early 2020s). The library relied on the immunoSEQ multiplex PCR assay. TCRdb provides this immuneACCESS table in a form limited to in-frame rearrangements. Some clones are lacking; in checked studies, under half of them reflect an unresolved V gene, and why the rest are absent is not known. Recorded for this sample are roughly 240,000 clones; roughly 85% of them occurred a single time. The ten biggest clones cover 4.5% to 5.5% of the sample. The sequenced sample was peripheral blood. Receptors were obtained from a middle-aged man with COVID-19, enrolled during active disease.

The CDR3: CASSLFWTSLLPSSYNEQFF. The DNA for the CDR3 is TGTGCCAGCAGTTTATTCTGGACTAGTCTATTGCCGAGCTCCTACAATGAGCAGTTCTTC. The chain joins TRBV27 to TRBJ2-1, with 7 bases aligning to TRBD2. The CDR3 has 20 residues. Unmatched junction bases numbered 15, after V lost 1 base and J lost 0 bases. In germline, CDR1 is MNHEY, CDR2 SMNVEV (reference sequence).

The J gene is TRBJ1-1, the V gene TRBV10-3; 8 bases match TRBD1. The CDR3 extends over 14 amino acids. J gave up 5 bases and V 0 bases, and 2 bases lay outside the gene matches. Germline V lookup: CDR1 ENHRY, CDR2 SYGVKD. CDR3 DNA sequence: TGTGCCATCAGTGAGTCACAGGGGGGAACTGAAGCTTTCTTT. It yields the protein CAISESQGGTEAFF.

The V and J genes are TRBV9 and TRBJ1-1; TRBD1 matches at 7 bases. With V trimmed by 0 bases and J by 4 bases, 9 bases remained unmatched. The CDR3 consists of 16 residues. Germline lookup yields CDR1 SGDLS and CDR2 YYNGEE. CDR3 sequence (DNA): TGTGCCAGCAGCGTAGACGGGCAGGGGGTAGGCACTGAAGCTTTCTTT. As protein: CASSVDGQGVGTEAFF.

CDR3 in amino acids: CASTPSLAGGETQYF. CDR3 DNA: TGTGCCAGCACCCCGTCTCTAGCGGGGGGAGAGACCCAGTACTTC. This chain joins TRBV7-2 and TRBJ2-5; TRBD2 matches 11 bases. The CDR3 totals 15 residues. V dropped 7 bases and J dropped 4; count of bases not matched to a gene: 8. Germline V lookup: CDR1 SGHTA, CDR2 FQGNSA.

The chain recombines TRBV29-1 with TRBJ1-2, with D possibly being TRBD1 (6 bases). This CDR3 is 12 amino acids long. CDR1 SQVTM and CDR2 ANQGSEA come from the germline V gene. V lost 6 bases and J lost 5, with 13 bases in between. The CDR3 protein is CSVDTGLYGYTF. The CDR3 DNA reads TGCAGCGTAGATACAGGGCTGTATGGCTACACCTTC. Combining the CDR3 with reference TRBV29-1 and TRBJ1-2 gives the whole variable domain SAVISQKPSRDICQRGTSLTIQCQVDSQVTMMFWYRQQPGQSLTLIATANQGSEATYESGFVIDKFPISRPNLTFSTLTVSNMSPEDSSIYLCSVDTGLYGYTFGSGTRLTVV.

The V gene is TRBV25-1, the J gene TRBJ1-2; maybe TRBD1 (5 bases). Trimming shortened V by 3 bases and J by 9 bases, and 17 bases separated the two germline ends. The CDR3 extends over 14 amino acids. Germline V gene lookup returns CDR1 MGHDK and CDR2 SYGVNS. Here the CDR3 DNA reads TGTGCCAGCAGTGACCCTCTATGGGAGGGGAGCTACACCTTC. Translating it yields CASSDPLWEGSYTF.

The chain has TRBV7-9 and TRBJ1-2, with D possibly matching TRBD1 (5 bases). CDR1 and CDR2 from the germline V gene are SEHNR and FQNEAQ (reference sequence). V dropped 0 bases and J dropped 0 bases, with 14 bases sitting between them. This CDR3 contains 17 residues. The CDR3 here is CASSLAGGGRANYGYTF. CDR3 sequence (DNA): TGTGCCAGCAGCTTAGCGGGGGGAGGGCGAGCTAACTATGGCTACACCTTC.

The V and J genes are TRBV5-1 and TRBJ2-2; 7 bases align to TRBD2. V lost 0 bases and J lost 4; bases outside the gene matches: 6. The germline V gene has CDR1 SGHRS and CDR2 YFSETQ. This CDR3 comprises 16 residues. The CDR3 nucleotides read TGCGCCAGCAGCTTGGCCCCACGGGGGGTCACCGGGGAGCTGTTTTTT. This gives the protein CASSLAPRGVTGELFF.

The chain joins TRBV27 to TRBJ2-3; 10 bases map to TRBD2. The length of the CDR3 is 13 residues. Germline V gene data show CDR1 as MNHEY and CDR2 as SMNVEV (reference sequence). J was trimmed by 10 bases and V by 5 bases; bases with no gene match: 6. The chain's CDR3 is CASSRELAGPQYF. The DNA for the CDR3 is TGTGCCAGCAGTAGAGAACTAGCGGGGCCGCAGTATTTT.

The V and J genes are TRBV20-1 and TRBJ2-1, with 11 positions matching TRBD2. Germline CDR1 is DFQATT and CDR2 is SNEGSKA (reference sequence). The CDR3 is made up of 17 amino acids. The ends lost 3 bases at V and 6 bases at J; junction bases unmatched: 13. Here the CDR3 DNA reads TGCAGTGCTAGTAGTAGAGGGACTAGCGGAGGCACCAATGAGCAGTTCTTC. Protein product: CSASSRGTSGGTNEQFF.

This chain uses TRBV2 with TRBJ2-1, with 7 bases matching TRBD1. CDR1 is SNHLY and CDR2 is FYNNEI in the germline V gene. Trimming cost V 7 bases and J 9 bases; bases outside gene matches: 12. There are 14 residues in the CDR3. The CDR3 loop reads CASTRTGALGEQFF. CDR3 in DNA: TGTGCCAGCACCAGGACAGGCGCTCTAGGTGAGCAGTTCTTC.

This chain uses TRBV10-3 with TRBJ2-2; 7 nucleotides line up with TRBD1. The junction had 5 bases not matched to a gene; V was cut back by 2 bases and J by 5 bases. The CDR3 runs to 15 residues. Per the germline V gene, CDR1 is ENHRY and CDR2 is SYGVKD. The CDR3 region has the DNA TGTGCCATCAGTGAGCACGGGACAGAGACCGGGGAGCTGTTTTTT. This translates into CAISEHGTETGELFF.

The chain employs TRBV2 and TRBJ2-4; unclear D gene. Germline values: CDR1 SNHLY, CDR2 FYNNEI. The CDR3 consists of 14 residues. V was pared by 3 bases and J by 0 bases, with 6 bases between. DNA of the CDR3: TGTGCCAGCAGTGACGGTGTAGCCAAAAACATTCAGTACTTC. Protein product: CASSDGVAKNIQYF.

The CDR3 reads CSVKQGMNTGELFF. In DNA, the CDR3 is TGCAGCGTTAAACAGGGTATGAACACCGGGGAGCTGTTTTTT. This chain connects TRBV29-1 to TRBJ2-2, with TRBD1 as a possible D gene (6 bases). This CDR3 comprises 14 residues. V lost 5 bases, J lost 1 base, and 11 bases lay in between. The germline CDR1 and CDR2 sequences are SQVTM and ANQGSEA.

The gene calls are TRBV5-5 and TRBJ2-7, with 9 positions matching TRBD1. Germline CDR1 reads SGHKS; CDR2 reads YYEKEE (reference sequence). CDR3 size: 17 residues. After removal of 0 bases from V and 1 base from J, the junction contained 8 bases not matched to a gene. CDR3 in DNA: TGTGCCAGCAGCTTGGAACTCTTGGGGACAGGGTCCTACGAGCAGTACTTC. Protein product: CASSLELLGTGSYEQYF.

The rearrangement links TRBV7-9 to TRBJ2-2; D gene unclear. This CDR3 region has 15 residues. Trimming pared 4 bases from V and 3 bases from J, leaving 12 bases between. The V gene's germline CDR1 is SEHNR and CDR2 FQNEAQ (reference sequence). The CDR3 sequence is CASSSIRGHTGELFF. The CDR3, as DNA: TGTGCCAGCAGCTCGATTCGAGGTCACACCGGGGAGCTGTTTTTT.

The V and J genes are TRBV5-5 and TRBJ1-3; D gene ambiguous. CDR1 is SGHKS and CDR2 is YYEKEE in the germline V gene (reference sequence). The CDR3 runs 17 residues. Trimming took 3 bases from V and 4 from J, leaving 20 bases between them. The CDR3 DNA sequence: TGTGCCAGCAGCTCCCTCTCCCTGGGCTTAAGGGGAAACACCATATATTTT. The encoded protein is CASSSLSLGLRGNTIYF.

The J gene is TRBJ2-1, the V gene TRBV9; 9 bases map to TRBD2. CDR3 length: 15 residues. V dropped 6 bases and J dropped 8; count of bases not matched to a gene: 12. Germline lookup yields CDR1 SGDLS and CDR2 YYNGEE. CDR3 nucleotides: TGTGCCAGCAACCCTTCCGGGACTAGCATAGATGAGCAGTTCTTC. Encoded protein: CASNPSGTSIDEQFF. The variable domain in full, completed from reference TRBV9 and TRBJ2-1, reads DSGVTQTPKHLITATGQRVTLRCSPRSGDLSVYWYQQSLDQGLQFLIQYYNGEERAKGNILERFSAQQFPDLHSELNLSSLELGDSALYFCASNPSGTSIDEQFFGPGTRLTVL.

The chain carries TRBV5-5 and TRBJ1-1; 8 positions agree with TRBD1. J lost 3 bases, V lost 4 bases, and 5 bases had no gene match. CDR1 is SGHKS, CDR2 YYEKEE, per germline (reference sequence). The CDR3 is made up of 14 amino acids. CDR3 coding DNA: TGTGCCAGCAGCAGGACAGGGCCCGACACTGAAGCTTTCTTT. Amino acids: CASSRTGPDTEAFF. Variable domain in full (rest from reference TRBV5-5 and TRBJ1-1): DAGVTQSPTHLIKTRGQQVTLRCSPISGHKSVSWYQQVLGQGPQFIFQYYEKEERGRGNFPDRFSARQFPNYSSELNVNALLLGDSALYLCASSRTGPDTEAFFGQGTRLTVV.

V and J are TRBV19 and TRBJ2-5; 9 positions agree with TRBD2. This CDR3 contains 13 residues. Per germline, CDR1 LNHDA and CDR2 SQIVND (reference sequence). Trimming at V came to 5 bases and at J to 5 bases, leaving 3 bases not matched to a gene. CDR3 DNA sequence: TGTGCCAGTAGTCGAACTAGCGGGGAGACCCAGTACTTC. This sequence encodes CASSRTSGETQYF.

The chain couples TRBV19 to TRBJ1-4; 8 bases agree with TRBD1. Germline loops: CDR1 LNHDA, CDR2 SQIVND (reference sequence). The CDR3 runs to 14 residues. Trimming at V came to 5 bases and at J to 7 bases, leaving 6 bases not matched to a gene. The CDR3 DNA follows: TGTGCCAGTAGTGCTCGGGACAGGAGTGAAAAACTGTTTTTT. It yields the protein CASSARDRSEKLFF.

This chain uses TRBV6-5 with TRBJ1-1; D uncertain. V was trimmed by 2 bases and J by 5 bases, leaving 6 bases between them. The CDR3 loop spans 12 amino acids. Germline loops: CDR1 MNHEY, CDR2 SVGAGI. The CDR3 spells CASSYEGTEAFF. CDR3 nucleotide sequence: TGTGCCAGCAGTTACGAGGGAACTGAAGCTTTCTTT.

The chain employs TRBV13 and TRBJ1-1, with TRBD1 identical over 8 bases. V shed 0 bases, J shed 1 base, and the junction held 1 base outside the gene matches. The germline V gene has CDR1 PRHDT and CDR2 FYEKMQ (reference sequence). The CDR3 spans 15 residues. The chain's CDR3 is CASSLGGTGNTEAFF. CDR3 in DNA: TGTGCCAGCAGCTTAGGTGGGACAGGGAACACTGAAGCTTTCTTT.